The T cell receptor (beta chain) under discussion was sequenced for a study of tumor-infiltrating lymphocytes in primary liver carcinoma. The CDR3 runs to 18 residues. About this clonotype: One junction end does not reproduce the germline sequence, and a read error may be involved.

A primer in the constant region served to generate TCR beta cDNA from 500 to 600 ng of total RNA. Amplification in three nested multiplex PCR rounds with slightly modified ARM-PCR gave rise to TCR beta libraries. TRBV1-TRBV30 forward primers paired with a C-beta reverse primer were used in the first two PCR rounds, which ran approximately 10 cycles each. TCRdb re-derived calls from the multiplex PCR reads in MiXCR, one entry per CDR3 protein. The data hold some 100,000 distinct CDR3 sequences, with around 71% observed a single time. Unsorted bulk tissue (about 18-32 mg) underwent RNA and DNA co-extraction.

This sequence originates from a woman aged 55-69 years with primary liver carcinoma and hepatitis B virus infection. Material: liver tumor tissue from sampling region 2. Sample subset: tumor region T2, inferior pole. V gene TRBV12-3 or TRBV12-4 combines with J gene TRBJ1-1, with 10 bases identical to TRBD1. The CDR3 here is CASSRRPGQGFLNIETFF. In nucleotides, the CDR3 is TGTGCCAGCAGCCGTCGACCGGGACAGGGGTTCCTGAACATTGAAACTTTCTTT.